What follows are 18 T cell receptor beta chains derived from one specimen sequenced in a study of cytomegalovirus exposure and HLA in healthy donors. Data came from immunoSEQ multiplex PCR; TCRdb stores just in-frame clones and leaves some out. The sample carries roughly 60,000 clones, roughly 94% recorded once. Sample: PBMCs. The origin of the receptors is a man in his late teens or twenties in good health and CMV-seronegative.

The chain is built from TRBV4-3 and TRBJ1-4; 9 bases are a match to TRBD1. V was clipped by 3 bases and J by 5 bases; unmatched bases: 7. CDR1 and CDR2 (germline): LGHNA, YSLEER. The CDR3 totals 16 residues. In DNA, the CDR3 is TGCGCCAGCAGCCAGAGAACAGGGGGCTGGAATGAAAAACTGTTTTTT. Protein sequence: CASSQRTGGWNEKLFF.

This chain joins TRBV2 and TRBJ1-2; TRBD1 matches 10 bases. J lost 8 bases, V lost 8 bases, and 8 bases had no gene match. The CDR3 extends over 13 amino acids. From germline, CDR1 is SNHLY and CDR2 FYNNEI. Here the CDR3 reads CASAPGTGDGYTF. The CDR3 DNA reads TGTGCCAGCGCTCCCGGGACAGGGGACGGCTACACCTTC.

The rearrangement uses TRBV10-3 and TRBJ2-2, with 8 bases lining up with TRBD2. This CDR3 comprises 15 residues. CDR1 is ENHRY and CDR2 is SYGVKD in the germline V gene. J lost 5 bases, V lost 4 bases, and 6 bases had no gene match. Here the CDR3 reads CAISGGAGVTGELFF. CDR3 bases: TGTGCCATCAGTGGAGGAGCGGGAGTGACCGGGGAGCTGTTTTTT.

V is TRBV28 and J is TRBJ1-3; D not resolved. Germline V gene sequence: CDR1 MDHEN, CDR2 SYDVKM. This CDR3 contains 17 residues. V shed 3 bases and J shed 0 bases, with 15 bases lying between them. CDR3 sequence: CASSLSVTVTSGNTIYF. CDR3 nucleotides: TGTGCCAGCAGTTTGTCCGTGACTGTGACCTCTGGAAACACCATATATTTT.

This chain links TRBV29-1 with TRBJ2-1, with 11 bases identical to TRBD2. V lost 6 bases and J lost 10; bases outside the gene matches: 8. The CDR3 totals 13 residues. Germline values: CDR1 SQVTM, CDR2 ANQGSEA. CDR3 in DNA: TGCAGCGTATTTAGCGGGAGGGCCCGCGAGCAGTTCTTC. This gives the protein CSVFSGRAREQFF.

CDR3 amino acids: CASSHGTAKAFF. In nucleotides, the CDR3 is TGTGCCAGCTCACACGGGACAGCAAAAGCTTTCTTT. V usage is TRBV18 and J usage is TRBJ1-1; 7 bases align to TRBD1. The CDR3 is made up of 12 amino acids. Germline CDR1 is KGHSH and CDR2 is LQKENI. V lost 4 bases and J lost 9; bases outside the gene matches: 5.

The J gene is TRBJ2-2, the V gene TRBV11-2; 8 bases match TRBD1. V trimming: 2 bases; J trimming: 5 bases; junction bases outside the gene matches: 1. Germline V gives CDR1 SGHAT, CDR2 FQNNGV. This CDR3 region has 14 residues. DNA of the CDR3: TGTGCCAGCAGCTTAACAGGGGGGACCGGGGAGCTGTTTTTT. It is translated as CASSLTGGTGELFF.

The gene calls are TRBV11-2 and TRBJ2-7; 7 nucleotides line up with TRBD2. This CDR3 has 13 amino acids. V lost 6 bases, J lost 4 bases, and 6 bases stayed unmatched. CDR1 is SGHAT, CDR2 FQNNGV, per germline. The CDR3 loop is CASRFGGSYEQYF. Written as DNA, the CDR3 is TGTGCCAGCAGATTCGGCGGGAGTTACGAGCAGTACTTC.

The V call is TRBV28, the J call TRBJ1-6; D remains ambiguous. V shed 6 bases and J shed 8 bases, with 11 bases lying between them. CDR3 size: 13 residues. Germline V gene data show CDR1 as MDHEN and CDR2 as SYDVKM. CDR3 in amino acids: CASSLAGDSPLHF. CDR3 DNA: TGTGCCAGCAGCTTAGCCGGGGATTCACCCCTCCACTTT.

This clone has more than one count but fewer than ten. This chain links TRBV25-1 with TRBJ1-2, with TRBD1 matching over 10 bases. CDR1 is MGHDK, CDR2 SYGVNS, per germline. V gave up 4 bases and J gave up 8 bases; unmatched junction bases: 4. CDR3 length equals 13 residues. The chain's CDR3 is CASSAGTGEGYTF. In nucleotides, the CDR3 is TGTGCCAGCAGTGCCGGGACAGGGGAAGGCTACACCTTC.

The rearrangement joins TRBV6-5 to TRBJ1-2; 9 positions match TRBD1. This CDR3 spans 15 amino acids. Germline-derived CDR1 and CDR2 are MNHEY and SVGAGI. Trimming removed 6 bases from V and 6 bases from J; junction bases left unmatched: 11. The chain's CDR3 is CASRPGTGLANGYTF. In nucleotides, the CDR3 is TGTGCCAGCAGACCCGGGACAGGGTTGGCGAATGGCTACACCTTC.

This chain joins TRBV4-2 and TRBJ2-7, with TRBD1 as a possible D gene (5 bases). Trimming took off 2 bases at V and 3 bases at J, with 17 bases between the two ends. The CDR3 sequence is 16 residues long. Germline V gives CDR1 LGHNA, CDR2 YNFKEQ. The CDR3 here is CASSQSKGIEHYEQYF. The CDR3 DNA reads as TGTGCCAGCAGCCAATCCAAGGGGATCGAGCACTACGAGCAGTACTTC.

The chain carries TRBV28 and TRBJ2-2; 10 bases are shared with TRBD2. Germline V lookup: CDR1 MDHEN, CDR2 SYDVKM. V lost 5 bases to trimming and J lost 1 base; unmatched junction nucleotides: 4. The length of the CDR3 is 16 residues. CDR3 bases: TGTGCCAGCAGTCCCTGGACTAGCGGGAACACCGGGGAGCTGTTTTTT. It specifies CASSPWTSGNTGELFF.

The chain couples TRBV6-5 to TRBJ2-5; 9 bases line up with TRBD2. Germline V lookup: CDR1 MNHEY, CDR2 SVGAGI. With 5 bases clipped from V and 2 bases from J, the junction kept 6 bases outside the gene matches. The CDR3 consists of 15 residues. CDR3 in DNA: TGTGCCAGCAGTCTGGGACTAGCAGAACAAGAGACCCAGTACTTC. Translating gives CASSLGLAEQETQYF.

The gene calls are TRBV5-4 and TRBJ2-1, with 11 bases aligning to TRBD2. The J segment lost 5 bases and the V segment lost 4 bases, leaving 8 bases of the junction unmatched. This CDR3 comprises 16 residues. The germline CDR1 and CDR2 sequences are SGHNT and YYREEE (reference sequence). The CDR3 here is CASSPGTSGPHNEQFF. DNA of the CDR3: TGTGCCAGCAGCCCCGGGACTAGCGGACCACACAATGAGCAGTTCTTC.

The chain has TRBV5-4 and TRBJ2-5, with 11 bases lining up with TRBD2. Looked up from germline, CDR1 is SGHNT and CDR2 is YYREEE (reference sequence). V was clipped by 4 bases and J by 0 bases; unmatched bases: 11. This CDR3 is 18 amino acids long. The chain's CDR3 is CASSPRLAGGRNQETQYF. CDR3 DNA: TGTGCCAGCAGCCCTCGGCTAGCGGGAGGAAGGAACCAAGAGACCCAGTACTTC.

The chain recombines TRBV19 with TRBJ1-1; 9 bases are shared with TRBD1. The ends lost 5 bases at V and 6 bases at J; junction bases unmatched: 10. Germline CDR1 reads LNHDA; CDR2 reads SQIVND (reference sequence). This CDR3 region has 15 residues. CDR3 residues: CASSFTGGMYAEAFF. CDR3 coding DNA: TGTGCCAGTAGTTTTACAGGGGGCATGTACGCTGAAGCTTTCTTT.

The count of this clone is one. This chain connects TRBV20-1 to TRBJ2-1; the D is unclear. V gave up 1 base and J gave up 9 bases, with 4 bases separating them. Germline assignment: CDR1 DFQATT and CDR2 SNEGSKA (reference sequence). This CDR3 has 10 amino acids. CDR3 sequence: CSARASEQFF. As DNA, the CDR3 is TGCAGTGCTAGAGCGTCTGAGCAGTTCTTC.